The 22 T cell receptor beta chains listed next were all sequenced from one sample in a study of beta chain features in type 1 diabetes. The sequenced template was cDNA made from the entire isolated RNA. The assay was immunoSEQ multiplex PCR, and TCRdb's table has in-frame clones only and misses some. The data hold around 400,000 clones, with roughly an eighth observed a single time. Sequencing input: naive CD4+ T cells from blood. These receptors were collected from a man aged 18 to 30 in good health.

This clone was counted only a few times. This chain joins TRBV7-9 and TRBJ2-7; TRBD1 matches at 9 bases. J gave up 9 bases and V 7 bases, and 13 bases lay outside the gene matches. Germline V lookup: CDR1 SEHNR, CDR2 FQNEAQ (reference sequence). The CDR3 totals 14 residues. The chain's CDR3 is CASNEGTGIEGQYF. DNA for the CDR3: TGTGCCAGCAATGAGGGGACAGGGATTGAGGGGCAGTACTTC.

This clone was recorded a few times. The V call is TRBV5-1, the J call TRBJ2-7, with TRBD1 identical over 11 bases. This CDR3 has 16 residues. The V and J ends lost 5 bases and 5 bases, in that order; junction bases with no gene match: 12. Germline V CDR1 and CDR2: SGHRS, YFSETQ. The CDR3 DNA reads as TGCGCCAGCAGTCCCGGGACAGGGGGTCTCCTCGACGAGCAGTACTTC. Translated, it gives CASSPGTGGLLDEQYF.

The rearrangement uses TRBV29-1 and TRBJ2-2; 11 positions match TRBD2. This CDR3 contains 15 residues. V lost 1 base to trimming and J lost 6 bases; unmatched junction nucleotides: 4. CDR1 and CDR2 from the germline V gene are SQVTM and ANQGSEA. The CDR3 region is CSVEGSGRVAGELFF. The CDR3 DNA reads as TGCAGCGTTGAAGGTAGCGGGAGGGTCGCCGGGGAGCTGTTTTTT.

The gene calls are TRBV18 and TRBJ1-1; 9 bases map to TRBD1. J gave up 6 bases and V 4 bases, and 6 bases lay outside the gene matches. CDR1 KGHSH and CDR2 LQKENI come from the germline V gene. CDR3 length: 14 residues. The CDR3 here is CASSRDREGAEAFF. The CDR3, as DNA: TGTGCCAGCTCACGGGACAGGGAGGGGGCTGAAGCTTTCTTT.

This clone was detected only a few times. The V call is TRBV5-1, the J call TRBJ2-2; unclear D gene. The germline gives CDR1 SGHRS, CDR2 YFSETQ. This CDR3 has 13 amino acids. Trimming shortened V by 6 bases and J by 2 bases, and 8 bases separated the two germline ends. CDR3 amino acids: CASKPTNTGELFF. The CDR3 coding sequence is TGCGCCAGCAAACCAACTAACACCGGGGAGCTGTTTTTT. Looking up the rest from reference TRBV5-1 and TRBJ2-2 gives the full variable domain: KAGVTQTPRYLIKTRGQQVTLSCSPISGHRSVSWYQQTPGQGLQFLFEYFSETQRNKGNFPGRFSGRQFSNSRSEMNVSTLELGDSALYLCASKPTNTGELFFGEGSRLTVL.

This clone was observed a few times. The chain links TRBV5-1 to TRBJ2-2; D is unresolved. This CDR3 is built from 16 residues. V lost 4 bases, J lost 8 bases, and 21 bases lay in between. Per the germline V gene, CDR1 is SGHRS and CDR2 is YFSETQ. CDR3 residues: CASSPVWSKNTGELFF. The CDR3, as DNA: TGCGCCAGCAGCCCGGTTTGGAGCAAGAATACGGGGGAGCTGTTTTTT.

The chain carries TRBV5-4 and TRBJ2-5, with D possibly matching TRBD2 (6 bases). There are 14 residues in the CDR3. The V gene's germline CDR1 is SGHNT and CDR2 YYREEE (reference sequence). The V end was cut by 2 bases, the J end by 5 bases, with 13 bases between. The CDR3 region has the DNA TGTGCCAGCAGCTTCCCAGGGAGCGGGGAGACCCAGTACTTC. Its translation: CASSFPGSGETQYF.

The chain has TRBV25-1 and TRBJ1-2, with 8 bases identical to TRBD1. From germline, CDR1 is MGHDK and CDR2 SYGVNS. This CDR3 region has 15 residues. With V trimmed by 9 bases and J by 4 bases, 13 bases remained unmatched. CDR3 sequence reads: CASSNPTGDLYGYTF. Written as DNA, the CDR3 is TGTGCCAGTTCCAATCCGACAGGGGATCTCTATGGCTACACCTTC.

The chain has TRBV2 and TRBJ1-5, with 8 bases identical to TRBD1. Germline loops: CDR1 SNHLY, CDR2 FYNNEI. The CDR3 extends over 16 amino acids. Trimming took 4 bases from V and 0 from J; bases not matched to a gene: 5. DNA for the CDR3: TGTGCCAGCAGTGGAGGGACAGGATATAGCAATCAGCCCCAGCATTTT. Translated, it gives CASSGGTGYSNQPQHF.

The V call is TRBV5-1, the J call TRBJ2-7, with TRBD1 matching 9 bases. The CDR3 length is 16 residues. Germline CDR1 is SGHRS and CDR2 is YFSETQ. The junction had 15 bases not matched to a gene; V was cut back by 4 bases and J by 7 bases. In DNA, the CDR3 is TGCGCCAGCAGCACACGATCCGGACAGGGGCGGGGTGAGCAGTACTTC. Encoded protein: CASSTRSGQGRGEQYF.

This clone was seen a few times. The rearrangement links TRBV28 to TRBJ2-1; TRBD2 matches at 9 bases. Germline V lookup: CDR1 MDHEN, CDR2 SYDVKM. Trimming removed 11 bases from V and 6 bases from J; junction bases left unmatched: 8. This CDR3 spans 13 amino acids. CDR3 sequence reads: CACTRTSANEQFF. The DNA of the CDR3 is TGTGCCTGCACGAGGACTAGCGCCAATGAGCAGTTCTTC.

V is TRBV7-2 and J is TRBJ1-5; unclear D gene. There are 14 residues in the CDR3. V was cut by 1 base and J by 8 bases, with 12 bases left in between. Germline V gene lookup returns CDR1 SGHTA and CDR2 FQGNSA. The CDR3 region is CASSLGGWVEPQHF. For the CDR3, the DNA is TGTGCCAGCAGCTTAGGAGGGTGGGTTGAGCCCCAGCATTTT.

This clone was counted between two and nine times. This chain links TRBV6-5 with TRBJ2-1, with a weak D call TRBD2 (5 bases). This CDR3 is 11 amino acids long. V was trimmed by 10 bases and J by 9 bases, leaving 13 bases between them. Looked up from germline, CDR1 is MNHEY and CDR2 is SVGAGI. In nucleotides, the CDR3 is TGTGCCACAATCGGAGAGGGTGAGCAGTTCTTC. Amino acids: CATIGEGEQFF.

The chain links TRBV7-3 to TRBJ2-7, with 9 bases matching TRBD1. After removal of 4 bases from V and 1 base from J, the junction contained 5 bases not matched to a gene. The CDR3 runs to 15 residues. Germline values: CDR1 SGHTA, CDR2 FQGTGA. The DNA of the CDR3 is TGTGCCAGCAGCTACGCCGGGACAGGGTCCTACGAGCAGTACTTC. Protein product: CASSYAGTGSYEQYF.

V and J are TRBV6-1 and TRBJ1-6; TRBD1 agrees at 11 bases. Germline lookup yields CDR1 MNHNS and CDR2 SASEGT. Trimming at V came to 4 bases and at J to 7 bases, leaving 6 bases not matched to a gene. This CDR3 has 16 amino acids. The CDR3 loop reads CASSAGQGASNSPLHF. The CDR3 nucleotides are TGTGCCAGCAGTGCCGGACAGGGGGCTTCCAATTCACCCCTCCACTTT.

V usage is TRBV4-2 and J usage is TRBJ1-1; 7 nucleotides match TRBD1. The CDR3 runs 13 residues. Per germline, CDR1 LGHNA and CDR2 YNFKEQ. Trimming took 3 bases from V and 12 from J; bases not matched to a gene: 10. As DNA, the CDR3 is TGTGCCAGCAGCCATCCTTCCGAGGGGGCAACTTTCTTT. Translation gives CASSHPSEGATFF.

This clone was found a few times. J is TRBJ2-3 and V is TRBV19; TRBD1 aligns across 7 bases. The ends lost 5 bases at V and 6 bases at J; junction bases unmatched: 14. The CDR3 spans 16 residues. Germline CDR1 and CDR2: LNHDA and SQIVND (reference sequence). DNA for the CDR3: TGTGCCAGTAGTTCCTGGGAAGAGGGGGCGTACGATACGCAGTATTTT. Translation: CASSSWEEGAYDTQYF.

The chain is built from TRBV25-1 and TRBJ2-3; 7 bases are a match to TRBD1. The V gene end was trimmed by 3 bases and the J gene end by 7 bases; junction bases not matched to a gene: 10. The CDR3 contains 15 residues. Germline CDR1 and CDR2: MGHDK and SYGVNS. The CDR3 nucleotides read TGTGCCAGCAGTGACCGGGACAGAGCTCCTTATACGCAGTATTTT. Translating it yields CASSDRDRAPYTQYF.

This clone was seen more than once but under ten times. The chain links TRBV15 to TRBJ1-2, with TRBD1 matching 8 bases. The CDR3 runs to 16 residues. Per germline, CDR1 LNHNV and CDR2 YYDKDF (reference sequence). V trimming: 1 base; J trimming: 7 bases; junction bases outside the gene matches: 11. CDR3 sequence (DNA): TGTGCCACCAGCAGAGTCGGCCAGGGGGCAAGGCGTGGCTACACCTTC. Translation: CATSRVGQGARRGYTF.

The chain carries TRBV6-6 and TRBJ2-7, with 8 nucleotides matching TRBD1. The CDR3 length is 14 residues. CDR1 MNHNY and CDR2 SVGAGI come from the germline V gene (reference sequence). Trimming removed 4 bases from V and 3 bases from J; junction bases left unmatched: 5. CDR3 coding DNA: TGTGCCAGCAGTTCTGGACAGGGTGGCTACGAGCAGTACTTC. Amino acid sequence: CASSSGQGGYEQYF.

A few counts support this clone. The CDR3 sequence is CASSSRTGVQPQHF. As DNA, the CDR3 is TGTGCCAGCAGTAGCCGGACAGGGGTTCAGCCCCAGCATTTT. This chain connects TRBV2 to TRBJ1-5, with 9 bases that match TRBD1. Trimming cost V 5 bases and J 6 bases; bases outside gene matches: 5. The CDR3 runs to 14 residues. CDR1 and CDR2 from the germline V gene are SNHLY and FYNNEI. Combining the CDR3 with reference TRBV2 and TRBJ1-5 gives the whole variable domain EPEVTQTPSHQVTQMGQEVILRCVPISNHLYFYWYRQILGQKVEFLVSFYNNEISEKSEIFDDQFSVERPDGSNFTLKIRSTKLEDSAMYFCASSSRTGVQPQHFGDGTRLSIL.

This sequence joins TRBV7-3 and TRBJ1-6; maybe TRBD1 (6 bases). Looked up from germline, CDR1 is SGHTA and CDR2 is FQGTGA. This CDR3 is 14 amino acids long. The V end was cut by 6 bases, the J end by 3 bases, with 9 bases between. The CDR3: CASREGGYNSPLHF. The DNA for the CDR3 is TGTGCCAGCAGAGAAGGGGGCTATAATTCACCCCTCCACTTT.